This TCR beta chain was observed in a study of blood T cell repertoires in COVID-19. Turning to the study itself: PBMCs, B-cell-depleted T cells, or T cells provided the cDNA or gDNA that made up the material.

Patients of the Seattle cohort, enrolled during active infection, were followed longitudinally. The CDR3 loop spans 15 amino acids. Germline values: CDR1 DFQATT, CDR2 SNEGSKA (reference sequence). The ends were cut back, 3 bases at V and 0 bases at J, with 12 bases in the middle. Only in-frame clones appear in the TCRdb table, and some are missing; sequencing was by immunoSEQ multiplex PCR. Counted here are around 120,000 clones, nearly 90% occurring once; the ten biggest clones make up more than 3%. The TCR originated in an older woman with COVID-19, enrolled during active disease. Input material: peripheral blood. The chain joins TRBV20-1 to TRBJ1-3, with TRBD1 as a possible D gene (6 bases). The CDR3 DNA reads TGCAGTGCTAGTTCAGGGGAAGACTCTGGAAACACCATATATTTT. This encodes CSASSGEDSGNTIYF.